These 5 T cell receptor beta chains originate from one sample sequenced in a study of blood T cells in healthy people across ages. Sample-barcoded 5' priming and a J-beta primer mix drove a second PCR of about 6 to 12 cycles. TCRdb itself ran the 5' RACE reads through MiXCR, one entry per CDR3 protein. This table has roughly 680,000 distinct CDR3 sequences, under 25% appearing once. Material: blood. These receptors were obtained from a man in his sixties or seventies in good health.

The chain joins TRBV5-1 to TRBJ1-1; D is uncertain. Germline V lookup: CDR1 SGHRS, CDR2 YFSETQ. The V end was cut by 1 base, the J end by 9 bases, with 13 bases between. The CDR3 loop spans 13 amino acids. The CDR3 sequence: CASSLMASWKAFF. DNA for the CDR3: TGCGCCAGCAGCTTGATGGCAAGTTGGAAAGCTTTCTTT. Looking up the rest from reference TRBV5-1 and TRBJ1-1 gives the full variable domain: KAGVTQTPRYLIKTRGQQVTLSCSPISGHRSVSWYQQTPGQGLQFLFEYFSETQRNKGNFPGRFSGRQFSNSRSEMNVSTLELGDSALYLCASSLMASWKAFFGQGTRLTVV.

This clonotype has a handful of counts. The chain couples TRBV5-6 to TRBJ1-2, with 7 bases lining up with TRBD1. The CDR3 has 17 amino acids. Germline V gene lookup returns CDR1 SGHDT and CDR2 YYEEEE. With 0 bases clipped from V and 3 bases from J, the junction kept 11 bases outside the gene matches. CDR3 DNA: TGTGCCAGCAGCTTGGGGATAACAGGGGCCCCCTACTATGGCTACACCTTC. This sequence encodes CASSLGITGAPYYGYTF.

The chain carries TRBV7-8 and TRBJ2-7; 7 positions agree with TRBD2. The CDR3 consists of 14 residues. V lost 5 bases and J lost 3; bases outside the gene matches: 7. From germline, CDR1 is SGHVS and CDR2 FQNEAQ. Written as DNA, the CDR3 is TGTGCCAGCAGCCCTAGCGGAATTTACTACGAGCAGTACTTC. Protein sequence: CASSPSGIYYEQYF.

This clonotype occurred a few times. The chain couples TRBV6-1 to TRBJ2-5; maybe TRBD1 (6 bases). V lost 8 bases, J lost 5 bases, and 15 bases lay in between. The CDR3 totals 13 residues. Germline V gene data show CDR1 as MNHNS and CDR2 as SASEGT. The CDR3 region has the DNA TGTGCCAGCGGGGACACAAAGCGGGAGACCCAGTACTTC. Its translation is CASGDTKRETQYF.

The genes are TRBV2 and TRBJ2-1; D tentatively fits TRBD1 or TRBD2 (5 bases each). With 6 bases removed from V and 2 bases from J, the gap between germline ends came to 11 bases. From germline, CDR1 is SNHLY and CDR2 FYNNEI. This CDR3 is 14 amino acids long. The CDR3 loop reads CASRPGPTYNEQFF. The DNA for the CDR3 is TGTGCCAGCAGACCGGGACCCACCTACAATGAGCAGTTCTTC.